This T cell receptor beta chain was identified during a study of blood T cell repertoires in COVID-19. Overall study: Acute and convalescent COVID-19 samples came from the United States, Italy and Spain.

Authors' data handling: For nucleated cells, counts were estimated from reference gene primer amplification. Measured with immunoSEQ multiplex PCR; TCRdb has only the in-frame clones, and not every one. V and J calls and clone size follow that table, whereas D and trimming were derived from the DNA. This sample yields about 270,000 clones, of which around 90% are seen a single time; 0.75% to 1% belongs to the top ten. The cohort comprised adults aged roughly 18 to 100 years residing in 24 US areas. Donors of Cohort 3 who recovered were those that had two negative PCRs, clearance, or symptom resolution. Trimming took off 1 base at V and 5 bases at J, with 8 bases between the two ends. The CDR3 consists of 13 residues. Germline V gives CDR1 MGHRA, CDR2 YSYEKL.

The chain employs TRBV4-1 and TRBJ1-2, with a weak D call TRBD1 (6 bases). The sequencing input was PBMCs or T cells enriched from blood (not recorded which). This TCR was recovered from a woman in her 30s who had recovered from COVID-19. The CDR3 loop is CASSQGRGYGYTF. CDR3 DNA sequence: TGCGCCAGCAGCCAAGGAAGGGGGTATGGCTACACCTTC.